This TCR beta chain was profiled in a study of cytomegalovirus exposure and HLA in healthy donors. At the level of the study: There were under 140 million unique TCR beta sequences, drawn from approximately 190 million T cells, in an earlier analysis.

In nominal health when sampled, donors likely had unrecorded immune exposures nonetheless. General observations from the study: Across HLA loci, a later analysis found differing TCR association rates, with DRB1 most and HLA-C fewest. Accurate prediction of HLA-A and HLA-B alleles (for most subjects) was reportedly achieved from TCR beta sequences.

Both 60 Vbeta primers and 13 Jbeta primers went into the PCR. Only in-frame clones appear in the TCRdb table, and some are missing; sequencing was by immunoSEQ multiplex PCR. The data contain about 160,000 clones, 60% to 80% of them seen just once; the ten biggest clones take up over 0.95%. Comments on this clone: Its antigen is still unknown.

CDR1 is MNHEY and CDR2 is SMNVEV in the germline V gene (reference sequence). The CDR3 runs to 13 residues. Losses at the gene ends were 7 bases for V and 3 bases for J; bases not matched to a gene: 3. This chain uses TRBV27 with TRBJ1-3, with 7 bases that match TRBD1. Sequenced input: PBMCs. This TCR derives from a woman aged 45-59 years in good health and CMV-seropositive. CDR3 residues: CASMDRSGNTIYF. The CDR3 DNA reads TGTGCCAGCATGGACAGGAGTGGAAACACCATATATTTT.